These T cell receptor beta chains were read from a single sample in a study of T-cell reconstitution after alpha-beta-depleted transplantation in children. TCRdb ran MiXCR on the PCR reads and lists one entry per CDR3 protein. In the table there are about 240,000 distinct CDR3 sequences, roughly 26% of which are singletons. The sample was PBMCs, taken before TCRalphabeta/CD19-depleted stem cell transplant. These TCRs come from a girl aged 2 to 9 with Fanconi anemia, due to receive a stem cell transplant. Both conserved end residues are trimmed from each CDR3.

v_gene | CDR3aa
TRBV15 | ATSRDRQETQY
TRBV6-5 | ASSYSLGLAGETQY
TRBV20-1 | SASLRANTGELF
TRBV20-1 | SARGRGAYEQY
TRBV20-1 | SANSLAGPSYNEQF
TRBV20-1 | SATLSGYQPQH
TRBV29-1 | SVVRSKENGYT
TRBV28 | ASRDTAYEQY
TRBV21-1 | ASSKGIRGQISYEQY
TRBV7-2 | ASSVLGASYNEQF
TRBV6-1 | ASSPTVGGQETQY
TRBV28 | ASSLNRGLAYTDTQY
TRBV7-6 | ASSRGHLYEQY
TRBV28 | ASSQWTGLNTGELF
TRBV7-8 | ASSFLAGVTYEQY
TRBV19 | ASSIDGQGYLARTQY
TRBV7-6 | ASSRGGGTQY
TRBV29-1 | SVVTQGRGQY
TRBV10-3 | AITYGQGMVQY
TRBV7-6 | ASSPSPTSGSLTDTQY
TRBV12-3/TRBV12-4 | ASSFLIWDARKAGAIYEQY
TRBV6-5 | ASSYASPWTSGSQEQY
TRBV28 | ASSRWETGGEKLF
TRBV20-1 | SAKTTTDTQY
TRBV10-3 | AISSRPNRTNNEQF
TRBV10-2 | ASSEPSYEQY
TRBV20-1 | SGEAGVNENEQF
TRBV27 | ASTRQGQRGYT
TRBV10-1 | ASSDSSNNEQF
TRBV20-1 | SARSPFNYGYT
TRBV5-1 | ASRDRPVETQY
TRBV2 | ASSRDGGSNEKLF
TRBV20-1 | SAMTQISVYEQY
TRBV20-1 | SARGRGAISSYNEQF
TRBV5-1 | ASSLAGRTNQPQH
TRBV2 | ASFGGRASAETQY
TRBV30 | AWDRASGTYEQY
TRBV20-1 | STREAHRGIAQY
TRBV4-2 | ASSPQTVSYEQY
TRBV29-1 | SVVQAGTDTQY
TRBV6-5 | ASRGARGYGYT
TRBV20-1 | SALAGGPGETQY
TRBV27 | ASTPRGRVYNEQF
TRBV6-1 | ASSLDRGRRRAKNIQY
TRBV29-1 | SVAGGPANEQF
TRBV5-1 | ASSLATDKVIYEQY
TRBV20-1 | SASPTRDRALLQQF
TRBV7-3 | ASSLSGGVQETQY
TRBV29-1 | SVEYSGGFDEQF
TRBV5-6 | ASSLTLAGDNEQF
TRBV28 | ASNPDRDYGYT
TRBV4-2 | ASSQMTGYEYEQY
TRBV2 | ASSDLAGGFPETDTQY